This is a list of T cell receptor beta chains from one sample in a study of blood T cell repertoires in COVID-19. The table came from immunoSEQ multiplex PCR; TCRdb's copy has only in-frame clones and leaves some out. The sample shows about 210,000 clones, around 88% of them seen only once. Sample: peripheral blood. These receptors were taken from a woman aged 45 to 65 with acute or convalescent COVID-19. The CDR3 runs from the conserved cysteine through the conserved F or W. The D gene is left open where the match is weak. For some rows the clone size is stated as once, few or many, or as a class when expanded; others skip it.

cdr3_nt: TGTGCCAGCAGTTTGGACAGGGGGCTCCCCTATGGCTACACCTTC
cdr3_aa: CASSLDRGLPYGYTF
v_call: TRBV28
clone_size: .
d_call: TRBD1
j_call: TRBJ1-2

cdr3_nt: TGTGCCAGCTCACCCCCGGGACAGGGGTACGAGCAGTACTTC
cdr3_aa: CASSPPGQGYEQYF
v_call: TRBV18
clone_size: .
d_call: TRBD1
j_call: TRBJ2-7

cdr3_nt: TGTGCCAGCAGCCTCGGGACTGACTCCGGGGAGCTGTTTTTT
cdr3_aa: CASSLGTDSGELFF
v_call: TRBV6-5
clone_size: .
d_call: .
j_call: TRBJ2-2

cdr3_nt: TGTGCCAGTAGGGCTCTCGGCGGGAGTTCGTCCCATGAGCAGTTCTTC
cdr3_aa: CASRALGGSSSHEQFF
v_call: TRBV19
clone_size: .
d_call: TRBD2
j_call: TRBJ2-1

cdr3_nt: TGTGCCAGCAGGGGGACAGAATATGAAAAACTGTTTTTT
cdr3_aa: CASRGTEYEKLFF
v_call: TRBV6-5
clone_size: few
d_call: TRBD1
j_call: TRBJ1-4

cdr3_nt: TGTGCCAGCAGCCTGCTACAGGGCTTTGGGGCCAACGTCCTGACTTTC
cdr3_aa: CASSLLQGFGANVLTF
v_call: TRBV5-6
clone_size: .
d_call: .
j_call: TRBJ2-6

cdr3_nt: TGTGCCAGCAGCCCCGGGCTAGCGGGGAACTACGAGCAGTACTTC
cdr3_aa: CASSPGLAGNYEQYF
v_call: TRBV13
clone_size: .
d_call: TRBD2
j_call: TRBJ2-7

cdr3_nt: TGTGCCAGCTGCCCCCAGGGACAATTCGATCAGCCCCAGCATTTT
cdr3_aa: CASCPQGQFDQPQHF
v_call: TRBV28
clone_size: .
d_call: .
j_call: TRBJ1-5

cdr3_nt: TGTGCCTGGAGTGGACAGACCTACGAGCAGTACTTC
cdr3_aa: CAWSGQTYEQYF
v_call: TRBV30
clone_size: few
d_call: .
j_call: TRBJ2-7

cdr3_nt: TGTGCCTCGAACAGAAGGAACACTGAAGCTTTCTTT
cdr3_aa: CASNRRNTEAFF
v_call: TRBV19
clone_size: .
d_call: .
j_call: TRBJ1-1

cdr3_nt: TGTGCCAGCAGTGAAGCGGCGCCATCCAGGGGGCTCTCTGAAAAACTGTTTTTT
cdr3_aa: CASSEAAPSRGLSEKLFF
v_call: TRBV6-1
clone_size: .
d_call: TRBD1
j_call: TRBJ1-4

cdr3_nt: TGTGCCAGCAGCCGGGGACAGGCCCAACTTCGGTACTTC
cdr3_aa: CASSRGQAQLRYF
v_call: TRBV9
clone_size: .
d_call: TRBD1
j_call: TRBJ2-7

cdr3_nt: TGTGCCAGCAGCCCAAGGGGACTAGCGGGGAACACCGGGGAGCTGTTTTTT
cdr3_aa: CASSPRGLAGNTGELFF
v_call: TRBV9
clone_size: .
d_call: TRBD2
j_call: TRBJ2-2

cdr3_nt: TGTGCCAGCAGCTTAGAGCAAACGAACTATGGCTACACCTTC
cdr3_aa: CASSLEQTNYGYTF
v_call: TRBV7-9
clone_size: .
d_call: .
j_call: TRBJ1-2

cdr3_nt: TGTGCCAGCAGCTTAGCTGAGGGTAGCGAGCAGTACTTC
cdr3_aa: CASSLAEGSEQYF
v_call: TRBV7-3
clone_size: .
d_call: .
j_call: TRBJ2-7

cdr3_nt: TGCAGTGCTAGGACTAACTCCGCGGTCTTC
cdr3_aa: CSARTNSAVF
v_call: TRBV20-1
clone_size: .
d_call: .
j_call: TRBJ2-1

cdr3_nt: TGTGCCAGCAGCCAACTAGCGGCCACCGGGGAGCTGTTTTTT
cdr3_aa: CASSQLAATGELFF
v_call: TRBV7-2
clone_size: .
d_call: TRBD2
j_call: TRBJ2-2

cdr3_nt: TGTGCCAGCAGTTTGAATCCTAGCGGAGGGGGGATTCAGTACTTC
cdr3_aa: CASSLNPSGGGIQYF
v_call: TRBV27
clone_size: .
d_call: .
j_call: TRBJ2-4

cdr3_nt: TGTGCCAGCAGTTTCCCGGACAGGGCGCGGGAGACCCAGTACTTC
cdr3_aa: CASSFPDRARETQYF
v_call: TRBV28
clone_size: once
d_call: TRBD1
j_call: TRBJ2-5

cdr3_nt: TGCGCCAGCAGCCCGGTAGGCAGGGTGGGCTACGAGCAGTACTTC
cdr3_aa: CASSPVGRVGYEQYF
v_call: TRBV5-1
clone_size: .
d_call: .
j_call: TRBJ2-7